The TCR beta chain under discussion was sequenced for a study of vaccination and CD4 T cells after COVID-19. For the study at large: Median time from second vaccine dose to sampling was less than 85 days (14 to 241). Study findings and constraints: Within convalescent individuals, 304 out of 307 vaccine-specific clones proved to be spike mono-reactive.

As concerns this clonotype: The antigen is unknown.

Sequencing of the DNA from cultured CD4+ T cells was carried out with the Oncomine TCR Beta short-read assay. Cultured CD4+ T cells yielded the extracted genomic DNA. TCRdb redid the calling of the PCR reads with MiXCR, one entry per CDR3 protein. The sample consists of approximately 14,000 distinct CDR3 sequences, around 45% of them appearing once. Indicated treatment: approximately 11-day PBMC culture with coronavirus spike peptide pools or control peptides (ViraFEST assay). Peptide pools at roughly 10 ug/ml stimulated two million PBMCs per well with roughly 9 IU/ml IL-2. The sequence came from a human donor who had recovered from COVID-19. Sequenced material: CD4+ T cells from blood, cultured in vitro.

The CDR3 DNA reads TGTGCCAGCAGCCCTCGGGATCCCAAAGAGACCCAGTACTTC. As protein: CASSPRDPKETQYF. The rearrangement links TRBV7-2 to TRBJ2-5; maybe TRBD2 (5 bases). Trimming shortened V by 5 bases and J by 3 bases, and 13 bases separated the two germline ends. CDR1 and CDR2 from the germline V gene are SGHTA and FQGNSA. This CDR3 is 14 amino acids long.